Shown below are 14 T cell receptor beta chains from a single sample sequenced in a study of T cells in Graves' hyperthyroidism and ophthalmopathy. What was amplified from RNA transcripts were TCR beta CDR3 regions. First-round RT-PCR with HTBI primers amplified the TCR CDR3 region. TCRdb re-called the multiplex PCR reads through MiXCR, storing one row per CDR3 protein. The sample holds fewer than 850,000 distinct CDR3 sequences, 17% seen once. Input material: blood. Receptor source: a man aged 45-60 years with Graves' hyperthyroidism.

The chain's CDR3 is CASSPGGSVAGANVLTF. DNA of the CDR3: TGTGCCAGCTCACCGGGAGGGAGTGTGGCTGGGGCCAACGTCCTGACTTTC. The chain joins TRBV18 to TRBJ2-6; 7 bases fit TRBD2. CDR3 length equals 17 residues. Trimming removed 3 bases from V and 2 bases from J; junction bases left unmatched: 7. The germline V gene encodes CDR1 KGHSH and CDR2 LQKENI.

The chain employs TRBV4-3 and TRBJ1-5; possibly TRBD1 for D (5 bases). This CDR3 region has 15 residues. The germline V gene has CDR1 LGHNA and CDR2 YSLEER. V lost 0 bases and J 4 bases, leaving 10 bases between the germline ends. The CDR3 coding sequence is TGCGCCAGCAGCCAAGACGCGGGACGTAATCAGCCCCAGCATTTT. This codes for CASSQDAGRNQPQHF.

About this clonotype: This clone may be a read error of a much larger clone one base away. CDR3: CASSWTTTYEKLFF. CDR3 in DNA: TGTGCCAGCAGCTGGACAACAACTTATGAAAAACTGTTTTTT. V is TRBV28 and J is TRBJ1-4, with D possibly TRBD1 on 5 matching bases. CDR1 is MDHEN, CDR2 SYDVKM, per germline. This CDR3 contains 14 residues.

The table lists this clonotype with a few counts. This chain links TRBV5-1 with TRBJ2-1; 13 nucleotides line up with TRBD2. This CDR3 comprises 14 residues. Germline V gene lookup returns CDR1 SGHRS and CDR2 YFSETQ. V dropped 6 bases and J dropped 5; count of bases not matched to a gene: 2. In DNA, the CDR3 is TGCGCCAGCACCGGACTAGCGGGAGACAATGAGCAGTTCTTC. Protein: CASTGLAGDNEQFF.

This clonotype has at least ten counts. V usage is TRBV27 and J usage is TRBJ2-3; the D is unclear. Trimming took off 7 bases at V and 1 base at J, with 18 bases between the two ends. Looked up from germline, CDR1 is MNHEY and CDR2 is SMNVEV (reference sequence). The CDR3 covers 16 residues. CDR3 bases: TGTGCCAGCAACATTATAACCGGAAAGGGCACAGATACGCAGTATTTT. It encodes CASNIITGKGTDTQYF.

This clonotype was observed at least ten times. This chain links TRBV10-1 with TRBJ2-3, with 8 bases matching TRBD2. Per germline, CDR1 WNHNN and CDR2 SYGVQD (reference sequence). CDR3 length equals 17 residues. After removal of 3 bases from V and 6 bases from J, the junction contained 14 bases not matched to a gene. The CDR3 sequence: CASSDPPGAGVSDTQYF. The CDR3 nucleotides read TGCGCCAGCAGTGATCCCCCCGGAGCGGGAGTAAGTGATACGCAGTATTTT.

This clonotype was detected only a few times. The chain employs TRBV6-1 and TRBJ1-2; possible D gene TRBD1, 5 bases. CDR3 length: 13 amino acids. The ends were cut back, 6 bases at V and 7 bases at J, with 15 bases in the middle. Germline V lookup: CDR1 MNHNS, CDR2 SASEGT. This CDR3 reads CASSGQLDAGYTF. Here the CDR3 DNA reads TGTGCCAGCAGCGGACAATTGGATGCTGGCTACACCTTC.

This clonotype was seen more than once but under ten times. The chain employs TRBV28 and TRBJ1-2; D call uncertain. The germline V and J ends were trimmed by 6 bases and 4 bases, with 15 bases remaining between them. Germline V gene lookup returns CDR1 MDHEN and CDR2 SYDVKM. CDR3 length: 14 amino acids. The CDR3 DNA reads TGTGCCAGCAGCGGAGACGGTACCTTCTATGGCTACACCTTC. It codes for CASSGDGTFYGYTF.

The chain couples TRBV19 to TRBJ2-7, with TRBD2 matching 10 bases. Looked up from germline, CDR1 is LNHDA and CDR2 is SQIVND (reference sequence). Trimming cost V 0 bases and J 0 bases; bases outside gene matches: 5. This CDR3 region has 17 residues. The CDR3 nucleotides are TGTGCCAGTAGTATAGATGGGAGGACTAGCGGCTCCTACGAGCAGTACTTC. Protein: CASSIDGRTSGSYEQYF.

The chain employs TRBV6-1 and TRBJ2-2, with 7 bases matching TRBD2. This CDR3 is 17 amino acids long. The V segment lost 7 bases and the J segment 7 bases; nucleotides outside the gene matches: 18. Germline V CDR1 and CDR2: MNHNS, SASEGT. DNA of the CDR3: TGTGCCAGCAAGACGGAAGGAGGGAGGGCCGGGATCGGGGAGCTGTTTTTT. Translated: CASKTEGGRAGIGELFF.

This sequence joins TRBV7-9 and TRBJ1-1; no clear D. The CDR3 sequence is 13 residues long. Trimming stripped 2 bases from V and 4 bases from J, with 8 bases between. CDR1 and CDR2 (germline): SEHNR, FQNEAQ (reference sequence). CDR3 residues: CASSLKGSTEAFF. CDR3 DNA: TGTGCCAGCAGCTTAAAGGGAAGCACTGAAGCTTTCTTT.

This clonotype was recorded many times. The rearrangement links TRBV20-1 to TRBJ2-2, with 8 bases fitting TRBD2. The J segment lost 1 base and the V segment lost 6 bases, leaving 4 bases of the junction unmatched. Germline CDR1 and CDR2: DFQATT and SNEGSKA (reference sequence). This CDR3 is built from 14 residues. Here the CDR3 reads CSAALAENTGELFF. CDR3 bases: TGCAGTGCAGCACTAGCGGAGAACACCGGGGAGCTGTTTTTT.

The rearrangement uses TRBV3-1 and TRBJ1-2; D remains unclear. The V end was cut by 6 bases, the J end by 8 bases, with 22 bases between. The CDR3 is made up of 15 amino acids. Germline V CDR1 and CDR2: LGHDT, YNNKEL (reference sequence). CDR3 nucleotides: TGTGCCAGCAGACCCCCCGGGCAGTTCTCCGGGGGCTACACCTTC. The encoded protein is CASRPPGQFSGGYTF. The variable domain in full, completed from reference TRBV3-1 and TRBJ1-2, reads DTAVSQTPKYLVTQMGNDKSIKCEQNLGHDTMYWYKQDSKKFLKIMFSYNNKELIINETVPNRFSPKSPDKAHLNLHINSLELGDSAVYFCASRPPGQFSGGYTFGSGTRLTVV.

The chain employs TRBV24-1 and TRBJ2-2, with TRBD1 matching 10 bases. This CDR3 has 19 amino acids. V dropped 0 bases and J dropped 7; count of bases not matched to a gene: 13. Germline V CDR1 and CDR2: KGHDR, SFDVKD. The CDR3 region is CATSDLHQGDRGVGGELFF. The CDR3 nucleotides are TGTGCCACCAGTGATTTGCATCAGGGGGACAGGGGTGTCGGCGGGGAGCTGTTTTTT.